Below are 23 T cell receptor beta chains sequenced from a single sample in a study of blood T cell repertoires in COVID-19. Assay: immunoSEQ multiplex PCR; the TCRdb copy retains only in-frame clones and omits some. Here the sample spans 18,000 or so clones, approximately 89% being singletons. The source material was peripheral blood. The source is a man aged 60 to 75 with active COVID-19.

J is TRBJ2-5 and V is TRBV3-1 (or the pseudogene TRBV3-2); no firm D call. Germline-derived CDR1 and CDR2 are LGHDT and YNNKEL (reference sequence). The V end lost 0 bases, the J end lost 5 bases, and 10 bases lay between the germline ends. The CDR3 is 14 residues long. CDR3 coding DNA: TGTGCCAGCAGCCAAGATCGGTTGCGGGAGACCCAGTACTTC. Protein: CASSQDRLRETQYF.

The chain carries TRBV15 and TRBJ2-7, with 9 bases matching TRBD1. CDR1 LNHNV and CDR2 YYDKDF come from the germline V gene (reference sequence). V shed 4 bases, J shed 2 bases, and the junction held 6 bases outside the gene matches. This CDR3 comprises 15 residues. The CDR3 DNA follows: TGTGCCACCAGCACCCCACAGGGGGCGACCTACGAGCAGTACTTC. Encoded protein: CATSTPQGATYEQYF.

In this sample, this clone turned up once. The chain recombines TRBV5-1 with TRBJ2-4; D gene unclear. Trimming removed 4 bases at V and 8 bases at J, with 13 bases between. Germline V CDR1 and CDR2: SGHRS, YFSETQ. CDR3 length equals 13 residues. CDR3 loop: CASSRRASDIQYF. The CDR3 bases are TGCGCCAGCAGCCGGAGAGCCTCGGACATTCAGTACTTC.

This CDR3 reads CASSPRQGESPLHF. In DNA, the CDR3 is TGTGCCAGCTCACCACGACAGGGAGAATCACCCCTCCACTTT. This chain joins TRBV18 and TRBJ1-6, with TRBD1 matching 7 bases. After removal of 1 base from V and 10 bases from J, the junction contained 4 bases not matched to a gene. The V gene's germline CDR1 is KGHSH and CDR2 LQKENI. CDR3 length: 14 amino acids.

The chain couples TRBV30 to TRBJ1-5; D not certain. The V end lost 1 base, the J end lost 5 bases, and 9 bases lay between the germline ends. The V gene's germline CDR1 is GTSNPN and CDR2 SVGIG (reference sequence). There are 13 residues in the CDR3. As DNA, the CDR3 is TGTGCCTGGAGTGGTGGGGAGGATCAGCCCCAGCATTTT. Translating it yields CAWSGGEDQPQHF.

The chain is built from TRBV7-6 and TRBJ1-4, with 8 bases that match TRBD1. The length of the CDR3 is 17 residues. Germline V lookup: CDR1 SGHVS, CDR2 FNYEAQ. V lost 5 bases and J lost 2; bases outside the gene matches: 10. The CDR3 here is CASSHDRGSRTNEKLFF. CDR3 nucleotide sequence: TGTGCCAGCAGCCATGACAGGGGATCTCGCACTAATGAAAAACTGTTTTTT.

V and J are TRBV5-1 and TRBJ2-1; D remains ambiguous. The CDR3 extends over 15 amino acids. Germline V gives CDR1 SGHRS, CDR2 YFSETQ. The V end lost 0 bases, the J end lost 2 bases, and 9 bases lay between the germline ends. As DNA, the CDR3 is TGCGCCAGCAGCTTGGCGTCTAACCCCTACAATGAGCAGTTCTTC. Residues: CASSLASNPYNEQFF.

CDR3 loop: CASSLGAGQSIQYF. CDR3 nucleotides: TGCGCCAGCAGCTTGGGGGCCGGACAAAGCATTCAGTACTTC. This sequence joins TRBV5-1 and TRBJ2-4, with a possible D match to TRBD1 (5 bases). CDR1 is SGHRS, CDR2 YFSETQ, per germline. The CDR3 runs 14 residues. The V end was cut by 0 bases, the J end by 9 bases, with 13 bases between. The full variable domain, its missing parts supplied by reference TRBV5-1 and TRBJ2-4, is KAGVTQTPRYLIKTRGQQVTLSCSPISGHRSVSWYQQTPGQGLQFLFEYFSETQRNKGNFPGRFSGRQFSNSRSEMNVSTLELGDSALYLCASSLGAGQSIQYFGAGTRLSVL.

This rearrangement joins TRBV27 to TRBJ2-7, with TRBD1 as a possible D gene (5 bases). The germline V gene encodes CDR1 MNHEY and CDR2 SMNVEV (reference sequence). This CDR3 has 13 residues. Trimming shortened V by 3 bases and J by 2 bases, and 8 bases separated the two germline ends. The CDR3 DNA sequence: TGTGCCAGCAGTTTCCGCAGGGCCTACGAGCAGTACTTC. This translates into CASSFRRAYEQYF.

The chain links TRBV9 to TRBJ1-1; perhaps TRBD1 as D (6 bases). The germline gives CDR1 SGDLS, CDR2 YYNGEE. Trimming pared 3 bases from V and 1 base from J, leaving 19 bases between. This CDR3 has 17 amino acids. The CDR3 DNA follows: TGTGCCAGCAGCGCCAGTCACCTGGGGGCGAAGAACACTGAAGCTTTCTTT. Its protein is CASSASHLGAKNTEAFF.

This sequence joins TRBV5-1 and TRBJ2-5, with 13 positions matching TRBD2. The CDR3 is 17 amino acids. After removal of 3 bases from V and 6 bases from J, the junction contained 11 bases not matched to a gene. Per the germline V gene, CDR1 is SGHRS and CDR2 is YFSETQ. The CDR3 region has the DNA TGCGCCAGCAGCTCGGGACTAGCGGGACCTTCCAGTCAGACCCAGTACTTC. It codes for CASSSGLAGPSSQTQYF.

The rearrangement joins TRBV7-8 to TRBJ2-7; D remains ambiguous. Per the germline V gene, CDR1 is SGHVS and CDR2 is FQNEAQ. The CDR3 spans 14 residues. With 1 base removed from V and 1 base from J, the gap between germline ends came to 8 bases. CDR3 in DNA: TGTGCCAGCAGCTTAGGCCGGTGGTCCTACGAGCAGTACTTC. Protein sequence: CASSLGRWSYEQYF.

The chain combines TRBV28 with TRBJ2-7; D possibly corresponds to TRBD1 (5 bases). The V gene's germline CDR1 is MDHEN and CDR2 SYDVKM. There are 15 residues in the CDR3. V lost 1 base and J 0 bases, leaving 10 bases between the germline ends. The CDR3 DNA sequence: TGTGCCAGCAGTTTATCCCAGGGCCCCTCCTACGAGCAGTACTTC. It codes for CASSLSQGPSYEQYF.

The V call is TRBV5-5, the J call TRBJ2-7; D possibly corresponds to TRBD2 (6 bases). Trimming removed 0 bases from V and 7 bases from J, with 14 bases in between. The CDR3 totals 14 residues. Germline V gene lookup returns CDR1 SGHKS and CDR2 YYEKEE (reference sequence). CDR3 bases: TGTGCCAGCAGCTTGGCGGACGGAGGGGTGGAGCAGTACTTC. Protein: CASSLADGGVEQYF.

The chain combines TRBV6-5 with TRBJ2-7, with D possibly matching TRBD1 (6 bases). CDR1 is MNHEY, CDR2 SVGAGI, per germline. CDR3 size: 13 residues. V was pared by 6 bases and J by 1 base, with 10 bases between. The CDR3 bases are TGTGCCAGCAGGTCAGGACAGTCCTACGAGCAGTACTTC. Protein sequence: CASRSGQSYEQYF.

V gene TRBV9 combines with J gene TRBJ2-6; 9 bases agree with TRBD2. CDR3 length: 17 residues. Unmatched junction bases numbered 10, after V lost 4 bases and J lost 5 bases. CDR1 and CDR2 from the germline V gene are SGDLS and YYNGEE. CDR3: CASSPSGGPVRANVLTF. In nucleotides, the CDR3 is TGTGCCAGCAGCCCGAGCGGGGGGCCAGTTCGGGCCAACGTCCTGACTTTC.

V gene TRBV5-6 combines with J gene TRBJ2-5, with unresolved D. V shed 2 bases and J shed 4 bases, with 3 bases lying between them. The CDR3 contains 11 residues. The germline gives CDR1 SGHDT, CDR2 YYEEEE. CDR3 nucleotides: TGTGCCAGCAGCTTCGGAGAGACCCAGTACTTC. Its translation is CASSFGETQYF.

The genes are TRBV6-5 and TRBJ2-7; a possible D gene is TRBD2 (5 bases). This CDR3 has 14 residues. CDR1 and CDR2 from the germline V gene are MNHEY and SVGAGI. The ends were cut back, 5 bases at V and 2 bases at J, with 13 bases in the middle. The CDR3 sequence: CASSNPRGPYEQYF. CDR3 DNA sequence: TGTGCCAGCAGTAACCCACGCGGGCCCTACGAGCAGTACTTC.

The chain links TRBV20-1 to TRBJ1-4; the D gene is possibly TRBD1 (5 bases). CDR3 length equals 11 residues. Germline V lookup: CDR1 DFQATT, CDR2 SNEGSKA (reference sequence). CDR3 DNA sequence: TGCAGCGTCGACAGCTCCGAAAAACTGTTTTTT. It yields the protein CSVDSSEKLFF.

The rearrangement uses TRBV7-2 and TRBJ1-4; TRBD1 matches 9 bases. V was pared by 6 bases and J by 8 bases, with 7 bases of the junction left unmatched. CDR3 size: 14 residues. Germline V gene sequence: CDR1 SGHTA, CDR2 FQGNSA. CDR3 DNA: TGTGCCAGCAGTTTACAGGGGGCTGGAGAAAAACTGTTTTTT. Its protein product is CASSLQGAGEKLFF.

The gene calls are TRBV19 and TRBJ2-2; the D is unclear. The CDR3 length is 16 residues. The germline V and J ends were trimmed by 3 bases and 4 bases, with 15 bases remaining between them. Germline V gives CDR1 LNHDA, CDR2 SQIVND (reference sequence). CDR3 protein: CASSIKAGLFTGELFF. The DNA of the CDR3 is TGTGCCAGTAGTATTAAGGCAGGCCTTTTCACCGGGGAGCTGTTTTTT.

This sequence joins TRBV14 and TRBJ2-7; 7 bases line up with TRBD2. The germline gives CDR1 SGHDN, CDR2 FVKESK. V lost 3 bases, J lost 2 bases, and 7 bases stayed unmatched. The CDR3 covers 15 residues. CDR3 nucleotides: TGTGCCAGCAGCCAGACGGGGAGGGGCCCCTACGAGCAGTACTTC. Protein sequence: CASSQTGRGPYEQYF.

This clone was detected only once. This chain connects TRBV7-2 to TRBJ2-7; TRBD2 agrees at 8 bases. The CDR3 consists of 13 residues. J lost 4 bases, V lost 6 bases, and 5 bases had no gene match. In germline, CDR1 is SGHTA, CDR2 FQGNSA. In DNA form, the CDR3 reads TGTGCCAGCAGTCGGGGGGGCGGGTACGAGCAGTACTTC. Translating it yields CASSRGGGYEQYF. Supplemented by reference TRBV7-2 and TRBJ2-7, the full variable domain reads GAGVSQSPSNKVTEKGKDVELRCDPISGHTALYWYRQSLGQGLEFLIYFQGNSAPDKSGLPSDRFSAERTGGSVSTLTIQRTQQEDSAVYLCASSRGGGYEQYFGPGTRLTVT.